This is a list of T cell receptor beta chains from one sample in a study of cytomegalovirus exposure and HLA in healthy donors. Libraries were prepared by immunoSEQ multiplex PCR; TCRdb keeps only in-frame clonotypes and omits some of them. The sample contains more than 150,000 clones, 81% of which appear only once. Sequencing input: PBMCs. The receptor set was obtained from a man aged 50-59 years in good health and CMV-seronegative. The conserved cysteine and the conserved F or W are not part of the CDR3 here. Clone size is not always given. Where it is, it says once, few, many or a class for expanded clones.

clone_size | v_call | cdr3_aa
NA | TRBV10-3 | AISVEAYTQY
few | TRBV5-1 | ASSSREGSDTQY
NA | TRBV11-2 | ASSSSGGTNEKLF
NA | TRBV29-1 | SGSDAVTEAF
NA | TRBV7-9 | ASSLGARGYT
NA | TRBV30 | AWSGGFSTEAF
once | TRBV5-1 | ASSFQTSGGTDTQY
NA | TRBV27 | ASSFVGGANTGELF
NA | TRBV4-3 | ASSPVQVGTNEKLF
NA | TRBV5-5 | ASSLDSGDREQY
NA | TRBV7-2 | ASSPGGRGLETQY
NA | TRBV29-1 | SVDSEAF
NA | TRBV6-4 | ASTGSDTNTGELF
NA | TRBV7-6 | ASSLAPRLAGDTQY
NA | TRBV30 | AWARTGRYETQY
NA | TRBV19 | ASSPGSGGGNQPQH
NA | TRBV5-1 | ASSLGTELNTGELF
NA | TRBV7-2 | ASSVQGYGYT
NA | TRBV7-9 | ASSPGQGYYEQY
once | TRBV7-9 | ASSLNRQGSYEQY
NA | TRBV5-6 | ASSEVGGPNTGELF
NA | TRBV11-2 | ASSLRQSSYNEQF
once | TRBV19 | AGIAYMGAREKLF
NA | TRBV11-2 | ASSLAGRGYYGYT
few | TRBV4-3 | ASSQGATQTYNEQF
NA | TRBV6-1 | ASSPGTGKGEQF
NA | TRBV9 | ASSSGNQPQH
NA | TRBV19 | ASSGQGAYLNEQF
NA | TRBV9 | ASSARSGGFLDEQF
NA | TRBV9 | ASSLQPSYQETQY
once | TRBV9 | ASSLRTGDGYT
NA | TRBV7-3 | ASSLTRGQWGAF
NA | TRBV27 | ASSSPGTGKENTEAF
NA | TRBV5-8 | ASSKVRGSSYEQY
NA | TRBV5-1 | ASFSGGSSTDTQY
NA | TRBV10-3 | AISELGLAGERWSSYNEQF
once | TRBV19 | ASSMPGVSYEQY
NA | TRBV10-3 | AISESIGLTNTGELF
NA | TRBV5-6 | ASSPPDRARTEAF
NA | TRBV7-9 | SSVRGLQETQY
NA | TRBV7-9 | ASIRTNTGELF
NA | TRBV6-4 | ASKMRQNGYT
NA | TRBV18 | ASSFGPPGGTTNEKLF
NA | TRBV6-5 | ASSPGGQGSGGYT
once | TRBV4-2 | ASSRTGSYEKLF
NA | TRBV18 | ASSPLGTAQETQY
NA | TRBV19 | ASSAVDRGTNEKLF
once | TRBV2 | ASTPDRSYRDTQY
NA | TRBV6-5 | ASSLAGNEQF
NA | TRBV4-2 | ASSPKFGAGYT
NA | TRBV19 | ASSMSLGGRAF
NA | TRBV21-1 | ASKQVRNNSPLH
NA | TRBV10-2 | ASSESKTGSYT
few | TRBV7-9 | SSSSGTEFST